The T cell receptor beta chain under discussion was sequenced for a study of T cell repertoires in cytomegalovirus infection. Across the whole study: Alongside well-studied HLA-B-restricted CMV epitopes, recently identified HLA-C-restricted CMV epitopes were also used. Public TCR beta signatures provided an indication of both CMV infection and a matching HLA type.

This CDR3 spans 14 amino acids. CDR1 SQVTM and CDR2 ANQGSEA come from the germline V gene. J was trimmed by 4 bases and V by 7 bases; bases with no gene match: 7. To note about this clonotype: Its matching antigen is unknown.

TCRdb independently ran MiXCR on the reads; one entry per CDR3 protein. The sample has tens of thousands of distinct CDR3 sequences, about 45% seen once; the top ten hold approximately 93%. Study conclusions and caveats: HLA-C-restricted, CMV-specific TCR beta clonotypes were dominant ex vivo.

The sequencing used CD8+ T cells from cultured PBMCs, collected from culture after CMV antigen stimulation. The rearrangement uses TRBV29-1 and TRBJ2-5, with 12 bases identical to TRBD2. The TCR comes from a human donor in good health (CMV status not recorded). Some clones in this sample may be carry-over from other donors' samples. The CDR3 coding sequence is TGCAGCGCCCAGACTAGCGGGGGAGTAGAGACCCAGTACTTC. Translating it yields CSAQTSGGVETQYF.